What follows are 10 T cell receptor beta chains derived from one specimen sequenced in a study of blood T cell repertoires in COVID-19. Assay: immunoSEQ multiplex PCR; the TCRdb copy retains only in-frame clones and omits some. The sample consists of 180,000 or so clones, approximately 85% of them appearing once. The sample consisted of peripheral blood. These receptors came from a man in his 60s with acute or convalescent COVID-19.

The chain is built from TRBV19 and TRBJ2-1; 7 bases align to TRBD2. CDR1 is LNHDA and CDR2 is SQIVND in the germline V gene (reference sequence). The V gene end was trimmed by 1 base and the J gene end by 4 bases; junction bases not matched to a gene: 7. This CDR3 comprises 16 residues. The CDR3 DNA sequence: TGTGCCAGTAGTATAGTCTGGGGGGGAGCTTACAATGAGCAGTTCTTC. Amino acid sequence: CASSIVWGGAYNEQFF.

The chain is built from TRBV28 and TRBJ2-7; possible D gene TRBD2, 5 bases. This CDR3 is 15 amino acids long. V was cut by 1 base and J by 2 bases, with 12 bases left in between. Looked up from germline, CDR1 is MDHEN and CDR2 is SYDVKM. The CDR3 coding sequence is TGTGCCAGCAGTTTATCCCCCCGGGGAACCTACGAGCAGTACTTC. Translating it yields CASSLSPRGTYEQYF.

V and J are TRBV10-3 and TRBJ1-5; no clear D gene. The germline V gene encodes CDR1 ENHRY and CDR2 SYGVKD. CDR3 size: 14 residues. V shed 2 bases and J shed 0 bases, with 5 bases lying between them. The CDR3 nucleotides are TGTGCCATCAGTGAGAGTAGTAGCAATCAGCCCCAGCATTTT. This encodes CAISESSSNQPQHF.

This clone was picked up one time. This chain joins TRBV11-2 and TRBJ2-1, with 7 bases matching TRBD2. The CDR3 sequence is 11 residues long. Germline assignment: CDR1 SGHAT and CDR2 FQNNGV. V dropped 4 bases and J dropped 13; count of bases not matched to a gene: 4. CDR3 nucleotide sequence: TGTGCCAGCAGCTCTCGGGGGGTCCAGTTCTTC. This sequence encodes CASSSRGVQFF.

This chain uses TRBV3-1 (or the pseudogene TRBV3-2) with TRBJ1-2; D ambiguous. The V and J ends lost 0 bases and 0 bases respectively, with 11 bases between them. CDR3 size: 16 residues. Germline V gene data show CDR1 as LGHDT and CDR2 as YNNKEL (reference sequence). DNA of the CDR3: TGTGCCAGCAGCCAAGATAGGAGGTACGCTAACTATGGCTACACCTTC. Its protein product is CASSQDRRYANYGYTF.

The chain combines TRBV5-6 with TRBJ2-1; a possible D gene is TRBD1 (5 bases). In germline, CDR1 is SGHDT, CDR2 YYEEEE. The CDR3 sequence is 14 residues long. V lost 1 base, J lost 9 bases, and 14 bases lay in between. Here the CDR3 DNA reads TGTGCCAGCAGCTTGACTGGACCCCAGGGTGAGCAGTTCTTC. Translation gives CASSLTGPQGEQFF.

The chain links TRBV5-8 to TRBJ1-5; 7 nucleotides match TRBD1. V gave up 2 bases and J gave up 1 base; unmatched junction bases: 3. The germline V gene has CDR1 SGHTS and CDR2 YDEGEE. This CDR3 is 15 amino acids long. DNA of the CDR3: TGTGCCAGCAGCTTAGAGGGGGCGAGCAATCAGCCCCAGCATTTT. It yields the protein CASSLEGASNQPQHF.

The rearrangement uses TRBV27 and TRBJ1-6; TRBD1 matches 8 bases. Germline V gives CDR1 MNHEY, CDR2 SMNVEV (reference sequence). V lost 4 bases, J lost 7 bases, and 9 bases stayed unmatched. CDR3 length equals 16 residues. CDR3 bases: TGTGCCAGCAGTTCCCAGGGGGCGAATGGCAATTCACCCCTCCACTTT. Its protein product is CASSSQGANGNSPLHF.

The CDR3 nucleotides are TGTGCCAGCAGCCGAGTCCGGGACTCTGACTACGAGCAGTACTTC. Residues: CASSRVRDSDYEQYF. The rearrangement joins TRBV7-8 to TRBJ2-7; maybe TRBD2 (6 bases). Trimming pared 5 bases from V and 3 bases from J, leaving 17 bases between. The CDR3 runs 15 residues. CDR1 is SGHVS, CDR2 FQNEAQ, per germline.

The chain recombines TRBV4-3 with TRBJ1-6; 9 bases match TRBD1. CDR1 LGHNA and CDR2 YSLEER come from the germline V gene. The CDR3 totals 16 residues. The ends lost 3 bases at V and 7 bases at J; junction bases unmatched: 7. CDR3 protein: CASSQEDRGGNSPLHF. The CDR3 DNA is TGCGCCAGCAGCCAGGAGGACAGGGGTGGAAATTCACCCCTCCACTTT.